These T cell receptor beta chains were read from a single sample in a study of spatial heterogeneity in lung cancer. TCRdb independently ran MiXCR on the 5' RACE reads; one entry per CDR3 protein. The sample lists about 92,000 distinct CDR3 sequences; approximately 12% were seen once. This sample comprised PBMCs, obtained at surgery. These receptors were obtained from a male donor with early-stage non-small cell lung cancer. The conserved cysteine and the conserved F or W are not part of the CDR3 here.

v_call cdr3_aa
TRBV3-1 ASQTGLALDEQY
TRBV7-2 ASSLGLNTQY
TRBV3-1 ASSHGSSGRSEQY
TRBV6-2/TRBV6-3 ASSTSTGGFGTDTQY
TRBV5-1 ASSILRPNRGTGELF
TRBV5-1 ASSLAGPSTDTQY
TRBV7-2 ASRSTSGGWNEQF
TRBV20-1 SAIGGTGGNSPLH
TRBV20-1 SARPFGGSTKNIQY
TRBV6-2/TRBV6-3 ASSRGVGRGSPLH
TRBV5-1 ASSKGTSGGYNEQF